One and the same sample provided the 19 T cell receptor beta chains below, sequenced in a study of CD8 T cells in Susac syndrome. With random hexamers, about 0.45 to 1 ug RNA was reverse transcribed. TCRdb ran MiXCR on the immunoSEQ multiplex PCR reads and lists one entry per CDR3 protein. The profile shows about 190,000 distinct CDR3 sequences, approximately 93% of them singletons. What was sequenced was CD4+ T cells from PBMCs. These receptors all come from a human donor in good health.

This sequence joins TRBV13 and TRBJ2-2, with 7 bases matching TRBD1. The J segment lost 1 base and the V segment lost 5 bases, leaving 4 bases of the junction unmatched. This CDR3 is 15 amino acids long. The germline V gene encodes CDR1 PRHDT and CDR2 FYEKMQ (reference sequence). CDR3 protein: CASSRWTGNTGELFF. The DNA for the CDR3 is TGTGCCAGCAGCCGTTGGACAGGGAACACCGGGGAGCTGTTTTTT.

The chain carries TRBV24-1 and TRBJ1-5; the D is unclear. Germline V CDR1 and CDR2: KGHDR, SFDVKD. Trimming pared 4 bases from V and 5 bases from J, leaving 11 bases between. The CDR3 has 14 amino acids. CDR3 amino acids: CATSESGVDQPQHF. The CDR3 nucleotides are TGTGCCACCAGTGAAAGTGGGGTCGATCAGCCCCAGCATTTT.

This clonotype was seen just once. The chain is built from TRBV14 and TRBJ1-6; no reliable D call. The CDR3 covers 13 residues. Germline CDR1 and CDR2: SGHDN and FVKESK. The V end was cut by 0 bases, the J end by 8 bases, with 5 bases between. The CDR3 sequence: CASSQDVYSPLHF. The CDR3, as DNA: TGTGCCAGCAGCCAAGACGTCTATTCACCCCTCCACTTT.

The J gene is TRBJ1-2, the V gene TRBV5-4; 7 bases fit TRBD1. Germline CDR1 is SGHNT and CDR2 is YYREEE (reference sequence). The CDR3 has 16 residues. V was clipped by 5 bases and J by 1 base; unmatched bases: 11. The CDR3: CASSPGQRSGNYGYTF. In DNA form, the CDR3 reads TGTGCCAGCAGTCCGGGACAGAGGAGTGGTAACTATGGCTACACCTTC.

This clonotype occurred once. The CDR3 loop reads CAIMETDTQYF. DNA of the CDR3: TGTGCCATCATGGAAACAGATACGCAGTATTTT. The chain recombines TRBV10-3 with TRBJ2-3, with D unclear. V lost 7 bases to trimming and J lost 3 bases, with 5 bases between them. The germline gives CDR1 ENHRY, CDR2 SYGVKD. The CDR3 is 11 residues long.

The chain uses TRBV28 and TRBJ2-5, with D unclear. The CDR3 has 15 residues. V was trimmed by 5 bases and J by 0 bases, leaving 13 bases between them. Germline CDR1 and CDR2: MDHEN and SYDVKM. The CDR3 nucleotides are TGTGCCAGCAGTCCGCCCGGTGTCCACCAAGAGACCCAGTACTTC. This translates into CASSPPGVHQETQYF.

The V and J genes are TRBV5-5 and TRBJ1-1, with 7 bases identical to TRBD1. The germline CDR1 and CDR2 sequences are SGHKS and YYEKEE (reference sequence). This CDR3 comprises 14 residues. The V segment lost 4 bases and the J segment 3 bases; nucleotides outside the gene matches: 6. The CDR3 is CASSGLDRDTEAFF. The CDR3, as DNA: TGTGCCAGCAGCGGGCTCGACAGGGACACTGAAGCTTTCTTT. The full variable domain, completed using reference TRBV5-5 and TRBJ1-1, is DAGVTQSPTHLIKTRGQQVTLRCSPISGHKSVSWYQQVLGQGPQFIFQYYEKEERGRGNFPDRFSARQFPNYSSELNVNALLLGDSALYLCASSGLDRDTEAFFGQGTRLTVV.

This rearrangement joins TRBV4-1 to TRBJ2-7, with D uncertain. Looked up from germline, CDR1 is MGHRA and CDR2 is YSYEKL. The ends were cut back, 4 bases at V and 3 bases at J, with 13 bases in the middle. The CDR3 is 14 residues long. CDR3 in DNA: TGCGCCAGCAGCCGAGAGACTGGGATCTACGAGCAGTACTTC. It is translated as CASSRETGIYEQYF.

The chain recombines TRBV7-3 with TRBJ2-1, with TRBD2 identical over 13 bases. Per the germline V gene, CDR1 is SGHTA and CDR2 is FQGTGA. J was trimmed by 0 bases and V by 2 bases; bases with no gene match: 16. This CDR3 is 22 amino acids long. The CDR3 DNA follows: TGTGCCAGCAGCTTACTCCCCCCCACCGGGACTAGCGGGGTTAGCTCCTACAATGAGCAGTTCTTC. It codes for CASSLLPPTGTSGVSSYNEQFF.

This chain connects TRBV12-3 or TRBV12-4 to TRBJ1-1, with D tentatively TRBD1 (5 bases). The CDR3 loop spans 13 amino acids. V shed 5 bases and J shed 4 bases, with 11 bases lying between them. This CDR3 is CASSRNGGTEAFF. The CDR3 DNA follows: TGTGCCAGCAGTAGGAACGGGGGCACTGAAGCTTTCTTT.

The V call is TRBV18, the J call TRBJ2-3; D may be TRBD1 or TRBD2 (5 bases each). Trimming pared 5 bases from V and 2 bases from J, leaving 8 bases between. The CDR3 totals 13 residues. Germline-derived CDR1 and CDR2 are KGHSH and LQKENI. The CDR3 nucleotides are TGTGCCAGCTCAGAAGGGACCACAGATACGCAGTATTTT. Encoded protein: CASSEGTTDTQYF.

This chain joins TRBV19 and TRBJ2-5, with TRBD2 identical over 10 bases. CDR1 LNHDA and CDR2 SQIVND come from the germline V gene (reference sequence). Trimming cost V 4 bases and J 1 base; bases outside gene matches: 0. The CDR3 runs to 14 residues. The CDR3 region has the DNA TGTGCCAGTAGTACTAGCGGGGGCCAAGAGACCCAGTACTTC. The encoded protein is CASSTSGGQETQYF.

This rearrangement joins TRBV3-1 to TRBJ2-5; no clear D. CDR1 and CDR2 from the germline V gene are LGHDT and YNNKEL (reference sequence). Trimming stripped 7 bases from V and 5 bases from J, with 17 bases between. CDR3 length equals 14 residues. CDR3 in DNA: TGTGCCAGCATCGACCTAGGACGTGGGGAGACCCAGTACTTC. It codes for CASIDLGRGETQYF.

This rearrangement joins TRBV25-1 to TRBJ1-1; TRBD1 might be the D (5 bases). Trimming shortened V by 2 bases and J by 4 bases, and 8 bases separated the two germline ends. The CDR3 consists of 13 residues. Germline CDR1 reads MGHDK; CDR2 reads SYGVNS. The CDR3 reads CASSEGRATEAFF. Here the CDR3 DNA reads TGTGCCAGCAGTGAAGGCAGGGCCACTGAAGCTTTCTTT.

The chain couples TRBV20-1 to TRBJ2-1; TRBD2 aligns across 12 bases. The CDR3 is 16 amino acids. The germline CDR1 and CDR2 sequences are DFQATT and SNEGSKA (reference sequence). Germline trimming cut 5 bases from V and 2 bases from J; bases unmatched to any gene: 7. This chain's CDR3 is CSARNPSGGAYNEQFF. The CDR3 DNA sequence: TGCAGTGCTCGAAACCCTAGCGGGGGGGCCTACAATGAGCAGTTCTTC.

V gene TRBV20-1 combines with J gene TRBJ2-7; 8 nucleotides line up with TRBD1. The CDR3 consists of 15 residues. Germline lookup yields CDR1 DFQATT and CDR2 SNEGSKA (reference sequence). Trimming removed 1 base from V and 5 bases from J; junction bases left unmatched: 10. In DNA, the CDR3 is TGCAGTGCTAGAGGCTTGCGACAGGGGATTGACGAGCAGTACTTC. Its protein product is CSARGLRQGIDEQYF.

The rearrangement uses TRBV27 and TRBJ1-2; tentative D call: TRBD1 (6 bases). Trimming shortened V by 3 bases and J by 4 bases, and 12 bases separated the two germline ends. The CDR3 spans 14 residues. Germline CDR1 and CDR2: MNHEY and SMNVEV (reference sequence). CDR3 sequence (DNA): TGTGCCAGCAGTTTTATACAGGGTAGCTATGGCTACACCTTC. It codes for CASSFIQGSYGYTF.

The chain is built from TRBV9 and TRBJ2-1; D gene uncertain. The CDR3 extends over 13 amino acids. Between the trimmed V and J ends, which lost 0 bases and 1 base, there was a span of 2 bases. Germline assignment: CDR1 SGDLS and CDR2 YYNGEE. CDR3 sequence (DNA): TGTGCCAGCAGCGTAGGGTCCTACAATGAGCAGTTCTTC. Amino acid sequence: CASSVGSYNEQFF.

The V and J genes are TRBV23-1 and TRBJ1-2, with D possibly matching TRBD1 (6 bases). TRBV23-1 is sorted into the ORF group, with uncertain function. CDR3 length: 16 amino acids. The ends were cut back, 6 bases at V and 7 bases at J, with 24 bases in the middle. The CDR3 sequence: CASSPTGYRLRFGYTF. The CDR3 nucleotides are TGCGCCAGCAGCCCAACAGGGTACCGGTTAAGGTTTGGCTACACCTTC.